This T cell receptor (beta chain) was sequenced during a study of CXCR3-negative and CXCR3-positive naive CD8 T cells. Study-level findings and limits: Similarly elevated diversity marked both naive subsets, with memory CD8+ cells showing far lower diversity.

Via 5' RACE with UMI labels, TRB cDNA libraries were prepared. TCRdb reprocessed the 5' RACE reads and stores each CDR3 protein as one record, lacking DNA. Seen in this sample are tens of thousands of distinct CDR3 sequences; the ten most common clones hold more than 8.5%. In regard to this clonotype: Its antigen is undetermined.

This CDR3 is 15 amino acids long. Germline V gene lookup returns CDR1 LNHNV and CDR2 YYDKDF (reference sequence). The specimen sequenced was memory CD8+ T cells from blood. The source of this sequence is a human donor in good health. Some clones in this sample may be carry-over from other donors' samples. The genes are TRBV15 and TRBJ2-2; TCRdb's D gene call, TRBD1, goes unchecked for lack of DNA. The CDR3 here is CATPGAGSNTGELFF.